These 23 T cell receptor beta chains originate from one sample sequenced in a study of tumor and adjacent non-tumor tissue in lung cancer. TCRbeta libraries were built with three rounds of nested PCR, modified from ARM-PCR. Each CDR3 protein gets one entry after TCRdb re-called the multiplex PCR reads with MiXCR. This sample has 98,000 or so distinct CDR3 sequences, with approximately 80% found just once. This sample's RNA came from whole unsorted tissue. More than 3 cm separated this lung sample from the edge of the tumor. Specimen: distant non-tumor lung tissue. The source of these receptors is a man aged 55 to 69 with small cell lung cancer.

Regarding this clonotype: In this CDR3 the conserved last residue, phenylalanine or tryptophan, is missing, so a read error is likely. The limits of the CDR3 on the DNA are not certain, so only TCRdb's listed CDR3 is given. The V and J genes are TRBV5-4 and TRBJ2-2; the D call in the table, TRBD2, was not verified against the DNA. The CDR3 adds up to 14 amino acids, both ends counted. The germline gives CDR1 SGHNT, CDR2 YYREEE (reference sequence). CDR3 region: CASSPDYSSGELLS.

Note on this clonotype: This is likely a read error, given that the CDR3 carries no conserved phenylalanine or tryptophan at its end. The limits of the CDR3 on the DNA are not certain, so only TCRdb's listed CDR3 is given. This sequence joins TRBV6-1 and TRBJ2-1; TRBD2 is the table's D call and was not checked against the DNA. Germline values: CDR1 MNHNS, CDR2 SASEGT. The CDR3 length is 14 residues, termini included. The CDR3 protein is CASIFSGSRNEHFL.

This clonotype has just one count. The chain carries TRBV29-1 and TRBJ2-5; 9 bases fit TRBD2. The V and J ends lost 7 bases and 0 bases, in that order; junction bases with no gene match: 18. The CDR3 has 18 residues. Germline assignment: CDR1 SQVTM and CDR2 ANQGSEA. CDR3 nucleotides: TGCAGCGCCGCGATGGGGAGACAAGCGGGAGGAGACCAAGAGACCCAGTACTTC. Its protein is CSAAMGRQAGGDQETQYF.

Regarding this clonotype: The junction differs from germline at one of its ends, possibly a read error. The chain employs TRBV5-4 and TRBJ2-4, with 7 bases aligning to TRBD2. CDR3 length equals 16 residues. Looked up from germline, CDR1 is SGHNT and CDR2 is YYREEE (reference sequence). The CDR3: CASSLVVAGSKNVQYF. The CDR3 DNA is TGTGCCAGCAGCTTGGTTGTAGCGGGTTCCAAAAACGTTCAGTACTTC.

The genes are TRBV11-2 and TRBJ2-1; 10 bases line up with TRBD2. Germline-derived CDR1 and CDR2 are SGHAT and FQNNGV. This CDR3 region has 18 residues. The J segment lost 9 bases and the V segment lost 1 base, leaving 15 bases of the junction unmatched. CDR3 in DNA: TGTGCCAGCAGCTTAGTAGTAGCGGGAGGCTACTACTACTGTGAGCAGTTCTTC. This encodes CASSLVVAGGYYYCEQFF.

As regards this clonotype: This CDR3 fails to terminate in the conserved phenylalanine or tryptophan, so it likely reflects a read error. This sequence joins TRBV11-3 and TRBJ2-2; the D gene is possibly TRBD1 (5 bases). The V gene's germline CDR1 is SGHNT and CDR2 YENEEA. The CDR3 spans 15 residues. The CDR3 coding sequence is TGTGTCAGCAGCTTACAGGCTTCGAAGACCGGGGAGCTGTTTATT. It encodes CVSSLQASKTGELFI.

To note about this clonotype: A read error may account for a junction end that differs from germline. The gene calls are TRBV7-8 and TRBJ2-3; 9 bases map to TRBD1. The CDR3 loop spans 15 amino acids. The germline V gene encodes CDR1 SGHVS and CDR2 FQNEAQ. The CDR3 region has the DNA TGTGCCAGCAGCCCGAACAGGGGGCTGGGTGTTACGCATTATTTT. Translation gives CASSPNRGLGVTHYF.

Note on this clonotype: At one boundary the junction diverges from the germline segment, which might be a read error. This chain links TRBV28 with TRBJ2-4; 13 bases map to TRBD2. This CDR3 has 16 residues. The V gene's germline CDR1 is MDHEN and CDR2 SYDVKM. The CDR3 here is CVSCLGLAGHENIQYF. CDR3 in DNA: TGTGTCAGCTGTCTGGGACTAGCGGGACACGAAAACATTCAGTACTTC.

A word on this clonotype: At one boundary the junction diverges from the germline segment, which might be a read error. The chain recombines TRBV14 with TRBJ2-1; 11 bases match TRBD2. The germline V gene encodes CDR1 SGHDN and CDR2 FVKESK. The CDR3 runs to 18 residues. The CDR3 here is CASGQAGLADSSYNGQFF. Here the CDR3 DNA reads TGTGCCAGCGGCCAAGCGGGACTAGCGGACAGCTCCTACAATGGGCAGTTCTTC.

Concerning this clonotype: The junction does not match germline at one end; this may be a read error. The J gene is TRBJ2-1, the V gene TRBV4-2, with D unresolved. Germline V gives CDR1 LGHNA, CDR2 YNFKEQ. CDR3 size: 18 residues. The CDR3 spells CTSSQDEQWNSAHNEQFF. CDR3 nucleotides: TGTACCAGCAGCCAAGATGAGCAGTGGAACTCCGCTCACAATGAGCAGTTCTTC.

This clonotype was seen once. At one of its ends the junction is not consistent with the germline gene, which may arise from a read error. V and J are TRBV30 and TRBJ1-3; TRBD1 agrees at 8 bases. CDR1 and CDR2 (germline): GTSNPN, SVGIG (reference sequence). The CDR3 sequence is 13 residues long. The CDR3 reads CAWNRGSGYTIYF. CDR3 sequence (DNA): TGTGCCTGGAACAGGGGGTCTGGATACACGATATATTTT.

In regard to this clonotype: This may be a read error: a much more frequent sequence differs by one nucleotide. The rearrangement uses TRBV7-8 and TRBJ1-5; D uncertain. The CDR3 runs to 14 residues. Per germline, CDR1 SGHVS and CDR2 FQNEAQ. The CDR3 is CAGSHGLGNQPQHF. The CDR3 coding sequence is TGTGCCGGCAGCCATGGACTAGGCAATCAGCCCCAGCATTTT.

This clonotype was seen only a few times. The chain couples TRBV5-5 to TRBJ2-1; TRBD2 agrees at 9 bases. Germline CDR1 is SGHKS and CDR2 is YYEKEE (reference sequence). The trim removed 4 bases at V and 14 bases at J, leaving 13 bases unmatched. This CDR3 comprises 14 residues. CDR3 bases: TGTGCCAGCAGCCTGGGATTAGCGGGAGCCCAGGAGTTCTTC. Its translation is CASSLGLAGAQEFF.

Regarding this clonotype: This may stem from a read error, because a much larger clone lies one nucleotide away. The genes are TRBV20-1 and TRBJ2-3; D unclear. The CDR3 loop spans 14 amino acids. Germline lookup yields CDR1 DFQATT and CDR2 SNEGSKA (reference sequence). The CDR3 bases are TGCAGTGCTAGTGGGCGGAGATACACAGATACGCGGTATTTT. As protein: CSASGRRYTDTRYF.

This chain's CDR3 is CVSRRTIATYEQYV. Here the CDR3 DNA reads TGTGTCAGCAGGAGGACTATCGCAACCTACGAGCAGTACGTC. The chain employs TRBV6-2 or TRBV6-3 and TRBJ2-7; the D gene is possibly TRBD2 (6 bases). Germline CDR1 reads MNHEY; CDR2 reads SVGEGT. The length of the CDR3 is 14 residues.

As concerns this clonotype: This CDR3 fails to terminate in the conserved phenylalanine or tryptophan, so it likely reflects a read error. Because the CDR3's place on the DNA is in doubt, the DNA is left out and the CDR3 is given as listed by TCRdb. This chain uses TRBV10-3 with TRBJ2-1; the table's TRBD1 call for D was not verified on the DNA. Counting both end residues, the CDR3 totals 16 amino acids. Germline CDR1 ENHRY, CDR2 SYGVKD. This chain's CDR3 is CAISGPTGGDDKEHFL.

Worth noting for this clonotype: A much larger clonotype is one base distant, so this may be a read error. This chain links TRBV20-1 with TRBJ2-7, with D possibly TRBD1 on 5 matching bases. Germline V gives CDR1 DFQATT, CDR2 SNEGSKA (reference sequence). This CDR3 comprises 13 residues. The CDR3, as DNA: TGCAGTGCTACATCTAGGGGTTGGAGCGAGCAGTGCTTC. This translates into CSATSRGWSEQCF.

A remark on this clonotype: Just one base apart from a much larger clone, this may be a read error. This is likely a read error, given that the CDR3 carries no conserved phenylalanine or tryptophan at its end. The gene calls are TRBV30 and TRBJ2-3; D might be TRBD2 (7 bases). The germline gives CDR1 GTSNPN, CDR2 SVGIG (reference sequence). The CDR3 runs 13 residues. Deletions cut 4 bases from V and 6 bases from J, with 14 bases between. CDR3 coding DNA: TGTGCCTGGAACAAGGGGGGGGGGGATACGCAGTATATT. It specifies CAWNKGGGDTQYI.

Concerning this clonotype itself: Because it lacks the conserved phenylalanine or tryptophan at the end, this CDR3 is likely a read error. The gene calls are TRBV6-2 or TRBV6-3 and TRBJ2-3; TRBD1 might be the D (5 bases). The V end was cut by 3 bases, the J end by 3 bases, with 10 bases between. This CDR3 is 14 amino acids long. Germline V gives CDR1 MNHEY, CDR2 SVGEGT. In DNA form, the CDR3 reads TGTGCCAGCAGTTATGGGGCAGCTACAGATACGCAGTATTTG. As protein: CASSYGAATDTQYL.

In this sample, this clonotype turned up a few times. A much bigger clone sits one base away, suggesting this may be a read error. Likely a read error: the CDR3 ends without its conserved phenylalanine or tryptophan. The rearrangement uses TRBV20-1 and TRBJ2-2; D is possibly TRBD2 (6 bases). Germline V CDR1 and CDR2: DFQATT, SNEGSKA (reference sequence). This CDR3 has 12 amino acids. The V gene lost 4 bases and the J gene lost 5 bases, with 8 bases spanning the gap. This CDR3 is CSAIRETGELFS. The CDR3 DNA follows: TGCAGTGCTATTCGGGAGACCGGGGAGCTGTTTTCT.

This clonotype was seen a single time. The germline gene is not matched at one end of the junction; a read error may be the cause. The chain employs TRBV29-1 and TRBJ2-3; D may be TRBD2 (6 bases). Germline-derived CDR1 and CDR2 are SQVTM and ANQGSEA. The CDR3 has 16 residues. CDR3 in DNA: TGCAGCGCGGAAGGGACCGGGAGCGTTAGCACAGATATGCAGTATTTT. It encodes CSAEGTGSVSTDMQYF.

This clonotype was seen only a few times. A read error may explain this, as a much larger clone is one base away. The V gene is TRBV6-5, the J gene TRBJ1-1, with 8 bases aligning to TRBD1. The CDR3 runs to 14 residues. Looked up from germline, CDR1 is MNHEY and CDR2 is SVGAGI. Here the CDR3 reads CVSRTGGMNTEAFF. CDR3 sequence (DNA): TGTGTCAGCAGAACAGGGGGGATGAACACTGAAGCTTTCTTT.

In this sample, this clonotype turned up a few times. An end of the junction differs from the germline gene, which may be a read error. The chain joins TRBV4-2 to TRBJ2-3; TRBD2 aligns across 8 bases. The CDR3 is 17 amino acids. CDR1 and CDR2 (germline): LGHNA, YNFKEQ. CDR3 in amino acids: CVSSQHLAGGLADTQYF. CDR3 DNA: TGTGTCAGCAGCCAACATCTGGCGGGAGGCCTGGCAGATACGCAGTATTTT.